This T cell receptor beta chain emerged from a study of T cell repertoires in cytomegalovirus infection (dated by TCRdb to between 2018 and 2020). In the study overall: The HLA type of each donor mattered for the analysis, because public TCR beta signatures pointed to carriage of CMV infection along with the matching HLA type. What the work shows at the level of the full study, not this receptor alone: Cumulative frequency of public TCR beta family members discriminated carriers of CMV infection plus the relevant HLA type in this cohort and an independent approximately 340-donor cohort. The ex vivo response was dominated by HLA-C-restricted CMV-specific TCR beta clonotypes, and the single most frequent clonotype in two of eight donors was supplied by these HLA-C-restricted clonotypes.

As regards this clonotype: Its antigen has not been determined. Base qualities are not provided; no much larger clone lies one nucleotide away.

CDR3 length: 13 amino acids, cysteine to phenylalanine. Only the CDR3 DNA is retained, 39 bases long and in frame from the first base. V was cut back by 3 bases and J by 6 bases, leaving a gap of 9 bases between them. Taken from the germline V gene, the CDR1 and CDR2 loops are SNHLY and FYNNEI. The instrument was an Illumina HiSeq 1500. TCRdb trimmed the raw reads at Q25, called clones with MiXCR and kept productive beta chains. Each entry merges the rows of one CDR3 protein and shows their most common DNA and genes. Present in this sample are 200,000 to 250,000 distinct CDR3 sequences, 22% of which were seen just once. Of the sample, 15% to 20% is held by the ten largest clones.

The TCR comes from a human donor in good health (CMV status not recorded). Some clones in this sample may be carry-over from other donors' samples. Sequencing was carried out using CD8+ T cells from PBMCs. The rearrangement joined TRBV2 to TRBJ2-1; a tentative D match to TRBD2 spans 5 bases. DNA sequence: TGTGCCAGCAGTGAGTCCGGAGGCAATGAGCAGTTCTTC. Its protein is CASSESGGNEQFF. When the CDR3 is completed using the reference TRBV2 and TRBJ2-1 genes on either side, the full variable domain is EPEVTQTPSHQVTQMGQEVILRCVPISNHLYFYWYRQILGQKVEFLVSFYNNEISEKSEIFDDQFSVERPDGSNFTLKIRSTKLEDSAMYFCASSESGGNEQFFGPGTRLTVL.